This entry describes one TCR beta chain. Its specificity is unknown. Primers for the PCR totalled 60 Vbeta and 13 Jbeta. The repertoire was sequenced with immunoSEQ multiplex PCR; TCRdb's copy has only in-frame clones and lacks some. Here the sample table reports over 100,000 clones. This entry is derived from a study of cytomegalovirus exposure and HLA in healthy donors. Study-wide results and caveats: In an earlier analysis, most TCR beta V segments were productive about 90% or about 30% of the time. Association of a missense DCLRE1C variant with TCR beta V- and J-gene trimming was reported in a later analysis. Cytomegalovirus association was assigned to about 150 TCR beta chains. A later analysis linked fewer than 20,000 TCR beta sequences to HLA alleles at 0.05 false discovery rate.

The germline gives CDR1 SGHTA, CDR2 FQGNSA. The CDR3 consists of 13 residues. Trimming pared 2 bases from V and 6 bases from J, leaving 10 bases between. The TCR originated in a man aged 25-45 years in good health and CMV-seronegative. The sample comprised PBMCs. The chain has TRBV7-2 and TRBJ1-2; D gene unclear. CDR3 region: CASSLMPPDGYTF. The CDR3 nucleotides are TGTGCCAGCAGCTTAATGCCACCGGATGGCTACACCTTC.